The 19 T cell receptor beta chains below were found in one sample sequenced in a study of shared clonotypes between healthy human individuals. Data came from immunoSEQ multiplex PCR; TCRdb stores just in-frame clones and leaves some out. Among roughly 2.1 million clones listed, about 92% were seen once. Naive CD8 cells were CD45RO-negative, positively selected for CCR7, excluding terminally differentiated effector memory CD45RA+ cells. Sequencing was carried out using naive CD8+ T cells from PBMCs. All receptors derive from a young man in good health. Some clones in this sample may be carry-over from other donors' samples.

The rearrangement uses TRBV10-3 and TRBJ1-4, with D hard to call. The CDR3 is 16 amino acids. Germline values: CDR1 ENHRY, CDR2 SYGVKD. V lost 4 bases and J 8 bases, leaving 20 bases between the germline ends. CDR3 sequence reads: CAISASDVPLGEKLFF. The DNA for the CDR3 is TGTGCCATCAGTGCCTCGGACGTTCCCCTCGGAGAAAAACTGTTTTTT.

This chain connects TRBV9 to TRBJ2-7; D uncertain. This CDR3 has 12 amino acids. Trimming removed 4 bases from V and 0 bases from J, with 5 bases in between. Germline V CDR1 and CDR2: SGDLS, YYNGEE. The DNA for the CDR3 is TGTGCCAGCAGCCAACCCTCCTACGAGCAGTACTTC. Residues: CASSQPSYEQYF.

The chain couples TRBV7-8 to TRBJ2-1; 10 bases map to TRBD2. The CDR3 covers 14 residues. Trimming at V came to 5 bases and at J to 15 bases, leaving 13 bases not matched to a gene. Per the germline V gene, CDR1 is SGHVS and CDR2 is FQNEAQ. The CDR3 DNA reads TGTGCCAGCAGCGTCTCGACTAGCGGGCCCCCGGCGTTCTTC. Its protein is CASSVSTSGPPAFF.

The J gene is TRBJ2-7, the V gene TRBV19; possible D gene TRBD2, 6 bases. The ends were cut back, 4 bases at V and 3 bases at J, with 10 bases in the middle. The CDR3 consists of 13 residues. CDR1 is LNHDA and CDR2 is SQIVND in the germline V gene (reference sequence). CDR3: CASSTGTYYEQYF. CDR3 bases: TGTGCCAGTAGTACCGGGACTTACTACGAGCAGTACTTC.

This clone was seen a few times. The chain couples TRBV7-9 to TRBJ1-2; 9 bases agree with TRBD1. The CDR3 totals 16 residues. J lost 13 bases, V lost 4 bases, and 19 bases had no gene match. Germline V CDR1 and CDR2: SEHNR, FQNEAQ (reference sequence). The CDR3 region has the DNA TGTGCCAGCAGCTCTACAGGGGGCGAGGGTGAAAATAGAGGCACCTTC. Protein product: CASSSTGGEGENRGTF.

This clone was picked up one time. This chain links TRBV27 with TRBJ1-4; maybe TRBD1 (5 bases). V was trimmed by 6 bases and J by 4 bases, leaving 15 bases between them. There are 15 residues in the CDR3. Per the germline V gene, CDR1 is MNHEY and CDR2 is SMNVEV (reference sequence). As DNA, the CDR3 is TGTGCCAGCAGCCCCTTGAGACAGCGTAATGAAAAACTGTTTTTT. Encoded protein: CASSPLRQRNEKLFF.

This rearrangement joins TRBV19 to TRBJ2-7; possible D gene TRBD2, 5 bases. The germline V gene encodes CDR1 LNHDA and CDR2 SQIVND (reference sequence). The CDR3 sequence is 15 residues long. The V and J ends lost 5 bases and 2 bases respectively, with 16 bases between them. This CDR3 is CASSFRPAGTYEQYF. CDR3 in DNA: TGTGCCAGTAGTTTTCGCCCTGCGGGTACCTACGAGCAGTACTTC.

This chain uses TRBV7-9 with TRBJ2-3; D not certain. Trimming took 5 bases from V and 0 from J, leaving 12 bases between them. The CDR3 is 15 residues long. The V gene's germline CDR1 is SEHNR and CDR2 FQNEAQ (reference sequence). DNA for the CDR3: TGTGCCAGCAGCACCGGACCTGGAAGCACAGATACGCAGTATTTT. Protein sequence: CASSTGPGSTDTQYF. The whole variable domain, remainder taken from reference TRBV7-9 and TRBJ2-3, is DTGVSQNPRHKITKRGQNVTFRCDPISEHNRLYWYRQTLGQGPEFLTYFQNEAQLEKSRLLSDRFSAERPKGSFSTLEIQRTEQGDSAMYLCASSTGPGSTDTQYFGPGTRLTVL.

This clone was observed a handful of times. In the same sample, other DNA sequences code for this CDR3. V gene TRBV20-1 combines with J gene TRBJ1-1; the D is unclear. Germline CDR1 is DFQATT and CDR2 is SNEGSKA (reference sequence). This CDR3 has 10 residues. Trimming pared 4 bases from V and 2 bases from J, leaving 2 bases between. The CDR3 bases are TGCAGTGCTATTAACACTGAAGCTTTCTTT. This translates into CSAINTEAFF.

As to this clone: Other DNA sequences from this sample encode an identical CDR3 as well. The gene calls are TRBV7-8 and TRBJ2-2; unclear D gene. V gave up 3 bases and J gave up 6 bases, with 5 bases separating them. The CDR3 contains 12 residues. Per the germline V gene, CDR1 is SGHVS and CDR2 is FQNEAQ. CDR3 loop: CASSLGAGELFF. The CDR3 region has the DNA TGTGCCAGCAGCTTGGGCGCCGGGGAGCTGTTTTTT.

The gene calls are TRBV7-9 and TRBJ2-2; weak D call: TRBD1 (6 bases). The CDR3 contains 16 residues. V shed 5 bases and J shed 4 bases, with 17 bases lying between them. Germline lookup yields CDR1 SEHNR and CDR2 FQNEAQ (reference sequence). CDR3 coding DNA: TGTGCCAGCAGCCCGCTCGAGGGACACGGCACCGGGGAGCTGTTTTTT. Protein sequence: CASSPLEGHGTGELFF. Filled out from reference TRBV7-9 and TRBJ2-2, the complete variable domain reads DTGVSQNPRHKITKRGQNVTFRCDPISEHNRLYWYRQTLGQGPEFLTYFQNEAQLEKSRLLSDRFSAERPKGSFSTLEIQRTEQGDSAMYLCASSPLEGHGTGELFFGEGSRLTVL.

This clone was seen a few times. The chain links TRBV4-2 to TRBJ1-1; 8 bases map to TRBD1. CDR3 length equals 13 residues. The germline V gene encodes CDR1 LGHNA and CDR2 YNFKEQ. V lost 5 bases and J lost 6; bases outside the gene matches: 5. CDR3 coding DNA: TGTGCCAGCAGCGTCTTGACAGGGGCTGAAGCTTTCTTT. This translates into CASSVLTGAEAFF.

V usage is TRBV6-5 and J usage is TRBJ1-2; 8 nucleotides line up with TRBD1. Germline values: CDR1 MNHEY, CDR2 SVGAGI. The CDR3 length is 14 residues. The V gene end was trimmed by 4 bases and the J gene end by 7 bases; junction bases not matched to a gene: 8. The CDR3 sequence is CASSSGQGWSGYTF. The CDR3 nucleotides read TGTGCCAGCAGTTCAGGACAGGGCTGGAGTGGCTACACCTTC.

About this clone itself: Other DNA sequences of this sample code for an identical CDR3. The rearrangement links TRBV7-9 to TRBJ2-7, with a weak D call TRBD2 (6 bases). This CDR3 contains 13 residues. V gave up 3 bases and J gave up 2 bases, with 8 bases separating them. Germline V lookup: CDR1 SEHNR, CDR2 FQNEAQ (reference sequence). The CDR3 region has the DNA TGTGCCAGCAGCTTTCCGGGGGCCTACGAGCAGTACTTC. Protein sequence: CASSFPGAYEQYF.

This clone has more than one count but fewer than ten. V usage is TRBV29-1 and J usage is TRBJ1-5; possibly TRBD1 for D (6 bases). The germline gives CDR1 SQVTM, CDR2 ANQGSEA. Trimming pared 3 bases from V and 6 bases from J, leaving 12 bases between. This CDR3 region has 13 residues. This chain's CDR3 is CSVEGGAGQPQHF. The CDR3 DNA follows: TGCAGCGTTGAGGGGGGCGCGGGTCAGCCCCAGCATTTT. The complete variable domain, with remaining parts taken from reference TRBV29-1 and TRBJ1-5, reads SAVISQKPSRDICQRGTSLTIQCQVDSQVTMMFWYRQQPGQSLTLIATANQGSEATYESGFVIDKFPISRPNLTFSTLTVSNMSPEDSSIYLCSVEGGAGQPQHFGDGTRLSIL.

The chain links TRBV9 to TRBJ2-1; 8 bases line up with TRBD2. The germline V gene encodes CDR1 SGDLS and CDR2 YYNGEE. Trimming took 4 bases from V and 4 from J; bases not matched to a gene: 10. CDR3 size: 16 residues. The CDR3 sequence is CASSPRPGGDYNEQFF. The CDR3 nucleotides read TGTGCCAGCAGCCCTCGCCCGGGGGGGGATTACAATGAGCAGTTCTTC.

The gene calls are TRBV5-8 and TRBJ2-2; D gene ambiguous. Deletions cut 1 base from V and 3 bases from J, with 7 bases between. CDR1 is SGHTS and CDR2 is YDEGEE in the germline V gene. This CDR3 comprises 14 residues. As DNA, the CDR3 is TGTGCCAGCAGCTTGATTCCGCACACCGGGGAGCTGTTTTTT. This sequence encodes CASSLIPHTGELFF.

This clone appeared a few times. The chain uses TRBV30 and TRBJ1-4, with TRBD1 matching over 9 bases. The trim removed 3 bases at V and 10 bases at J, leaving 3 bases unmatched. The CDR3 length is 12 residues. Germline V gene lookup returns CDR1 GTSNPN and CDR2 SVGIG (reference sequence). CDR3 region: CAWRLDRGKLFF. The CDR3, as DNA: TGTGCCTGGAGATTGGACAGGGGAAAACTGTTTTTT.

The CDR3 protein is CASSLLAIVKNEQFF. CDR3 nucleotide sequence: TGTGCCAGCAGCCTACTAGCGATCGTGAAGAATGAGCAGTTCTTC. V gene TRBV7-6 combines with J gene TRBJ2-1; 7 nucleotides align to TRBD2. There are 15 residues in the CDR3. The V gene end was trimmed by 5 bases and the J gene end by 7 bases; junction bases not matched to a gene: 11. Germline V lookup: CDR1 SGHVS, CDR2 FNYEAQ.